The sample holds many counts of the clone carrying this T cell receptor beta chain. No antigen is known for it. Unique molecular identifiers were used in preparing the TCRbeta library. TCRdb analysed the PCR reads with MiXCR anew, one entry per CDR3 protein. The table has over 450,000 distinct CDR3 sequences, more than 9% seen once; the top ten hold around 2%. This sample is drawn from a study of T-cell reconstitution after alpha-beta-depleted transplantation in children. Study-wide results and limits: Some patients showed high day-60 TCRbeta diversity, which derived from surviving recipient T cells and thymic progenitors. Several hundred graft clones that had expanded were reportedly the source of alpha-beta T cells about two months after transplant. T-cell counts and diversity at one year post-transplant came mainly from newly produced T cells.

Trimming took off 2 bases at V and 6 bases at J, with 14 bases between the two ends. Germline assignment: CDR1 SEHNR and CDR2 FQNEAQ (reference sequence). This CDR3 contains 14 residues. The chain couples TRBV7-9 to TRBJ2-7; D remains unclear. Sample: PBMCs, taken before TCRalphabeta/CD19-depleted stem cell transplant. The TCR originated in a child under 10 years old with inherited bone marrow failure, due to receive a stem cell transplant. CDR3 DNA sequence: TGTGCCAGCAGCTTACGCCAGGATGGCTCCGAGCAGTACTTC. Translation gives CASSLRQDGSEQYF.